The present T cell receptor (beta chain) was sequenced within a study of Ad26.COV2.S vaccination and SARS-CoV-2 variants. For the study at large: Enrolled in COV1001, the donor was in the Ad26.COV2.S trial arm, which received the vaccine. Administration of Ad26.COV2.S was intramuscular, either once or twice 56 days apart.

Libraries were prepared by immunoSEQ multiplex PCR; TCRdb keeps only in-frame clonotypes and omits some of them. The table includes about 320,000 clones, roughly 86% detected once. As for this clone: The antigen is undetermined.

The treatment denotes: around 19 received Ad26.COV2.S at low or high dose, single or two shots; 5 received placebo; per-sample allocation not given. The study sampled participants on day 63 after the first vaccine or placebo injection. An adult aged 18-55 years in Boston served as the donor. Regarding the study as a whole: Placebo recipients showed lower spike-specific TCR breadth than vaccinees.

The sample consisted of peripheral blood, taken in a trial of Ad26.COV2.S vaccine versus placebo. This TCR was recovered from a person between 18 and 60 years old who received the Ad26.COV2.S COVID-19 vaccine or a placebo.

CDR3 loop: CASNWGTQYF. CDR3 in DNA: TGTGCCAGCAATTGGGGTACGCAGTATTTT. V usage is TRBV6-5 and J usage is TRBJ2-3, with D uncertain. Germline CDR1 is MNHEY and CDR2 is SVGAGI. This CDR3 has 10 residues. The V end was cut by 7 bases, the J end by 8 bases, with 7 bases between.